The 14 T cell receptor beta chains listed next were all sequenced from one sample in a study of shared clonotypes between healthy human individuals. Only in-frame clones appear in the TCRdb table, and some are missing; sequencing was by immunoSEQ multiplex PCR. Of about 700,000 clones in the sample, around 72% were seen once. The sequencing input was memory CD4+ T cells sorted from blood. Subset of the sample: CD45RA-negative fraction. These receptors originate from a young woman in good health.

This clone has only one observation. This sequence joins TRBV7-2 and TRBJ1-2, with a weak D call TRBD1 (6 bases). Deletions cut 1 base from V and 5 bases from J, with 14 bases between. Germline V gene data show CDR1 as SGHTA and CDR2 as FQGNSA. The CDR3 is 15 amino acids. The CDR3 sequence is CASSLGGGNDYGYTF. CDR3 bases: TGTGCCAGCAGCTTAGGTGGGGGCAATGATTATGGCTACACCTTC. The full variable domain, rest sourced from reference TRBV7-2 and TRBJ1-2, is GAGVSQSPSNKVTEKGKDVELRCDPISGHTALYWYRQSLGQGLEFLIYFQGNSAPDKSGLPSDRFSAERTGGSVSTLTIQRTQQEDSAVYLCASSLGGGNDYGYTFGSGTRLTVV.

The chain links TRBV25-1 to TRBJ2-4; 11 bases fit TRBD1. Unmatched junction bases numbered 3, after V lost 3 bases and J lost 2 bases. From germline, CDR1 is MGHDK and CDR2 SYGVNS. This CDR3 spans 16 amino acids. DNA for the CDR3: TGTGCCAGCAGTGACGGACAGGGGGCATCCAAAAACATTCAGTACTTC. Its translation is CASSDGQGASKNIQYF.

The rearrangement uses TRBV19 and TRBJ1-1; D uncertain. Germline lookup yields CDR1 LNHDA and CDR2 SQIVND (reference sequence). V was shortened by 5 bases and J by 7 bases, with 14 bases between the two germline ends. The CDR3 consists of 13 residues. Here the CDR3 reads CASSVKLGIEAFF. CDR3 DNA: TGTGCCAGTAGTGTCAAACTCGGGATTGAAGCTTTCTTT.

This chain uses TRBV7-8 with TRBJ2-7; 9 bases fit TRBD2. This CDR3 spans 16 amino acids. With 5 bases clipped from V and 0 bases from J, the junction kept 8 bases outside the gene matches. Per the germline V gene, CDR1 is SGHVS and CDR2 is FQNEAQ. CDR3 sequence (DNA): TGTGCCAGCAGCCAGGGAGCTAGCGGGATCTCCTACGAGCAGTACTTC. This codes for CASSQGASGISYEQYF.

This chain connects TRBV25-1 to TRBJ1-1; D unclear. This CDR3 comprises 13 residues. Trimming cost V 7 bases and J 3 bases, with 12 bases left between them. The germline gives CDR1 MGHDK, CDR2 SYGVNS. The CDR3 protein is CASKRTRDTEAFF. CDR3 bases: TGTGCCAGCAAAAGGACGAGGGACACTGAAGCTTTCTTT.

The V and J genes are TRBV6-6 and TRBJ2-5; the match to TRBD1 covers 10 bases. The trim removed 4 bases at V and 7 bases at J, leaving 9 bases unmatched. The CDR3 has 15 amino acids. The V gene's germline CDR1 is MNHNY and CDR2 SVGAGI (reference sequence). DNA for the CDR3: TGTGCCAGCAGTTCCCCGGGACAGGGGTCGGGGACCCAGTACTTC. The encoded protein is CASSSPGQGSGTQYF.

The chain joins TRBV28 to TRBJ2-7; D is unclear. Germline V CDR1 and CDR2: MDHEN, SYDVKM. Trimming cost V 3 bases and J 5 bases, with 20 bases left between them. The CDR3 consists of 16 residues. CDR3 amino acids: CASSFVGKTGNDEQYF. The CDR3 nucleotides read TGTGCCAGCAGTTTCGTGGGTAAGACGGGTAACGACGAGCAGTACTTC. The variable domain in full, with the rest retrieved from reference TRBV28 and TRBJ2-7, is DVKVTQSSRYLVKRTGEKVFLECVQDMDHENMFWYRQDPGLGLRLIYFSYDVKMKEKGDIPEGYSVSREKKERFSLILESASTNQTSMYLCASSFVGKTGNDEQYFGPGTRLTVT.

The chain combines TRBV25-1 with TRBJ2-2; TRBD1 is a possible D gene (6 bases). The germline CDR1 and CDR2 sequences are MGHDK and SYGVNS. V lost 1 base to trimming and J lost 3 bases, with 15 bases between them. The CDR3 spans 17 residues. CDR3 residues: CASSESPSQGHTGELFF. DNA for the CDR3: TGTGCCAGCAGTGAATCCCCCTCGCAGGGGCACACCGGGGAGCTGTTTTTT.

The chain combines TRBV29-1 with TRBJ1-5, with D unresolved. V was pared by 3 bases and J by 12 bases, with 6 bases between. This CDR3 comprises 9 residues. Germline CDR1 is SQVTM and CDR2 is ANQGSEA. The CDR3 sequence: CSVEISQHF. As DNA, the CDR3 is TGCAGCGTTGAGATCAGCCAGCATTTT.

The chain recombines TRBV2 with TRBJ2-7; 9 bases map to TRBD1. Germline V gene sequence: CDR1 SNHLY, CDR2 FYNNEI. After removal of 4 bases from V and 3 bases from J, the junction contained 1 base not matched to a gene. The CDR3 loop spans 13 amino acids. CDR3 DNA sequence: TGTGCCAGCAGTGGGACAGGGGTCTACGAGCAGTACTTC. Residues: CASSGTGVYEQYF.

V and J are TRBV7-9 and TRBJ2-7; no reliable D call. V was cut by 5 bases and J by 5 bases, with 19 bases left in between. This CDR3 is 15 amino acids long. From germline, CDR1 is SEHNR and CDR2 FQNEAQ (reference sequence). The CDR3 reads CASSLPSGRPDEQYF. The CDR3 DNA reads as TGTGCCAGCAGCCTACCATCGGGCAGGCCCGACGAGCAGTACTTC. Variable domain in full (rest from reference TRBV7-9 and TRBJ2-7): DTGVSQNPRHKITKRGQNVTFRCDPISEHNRLYWYRQTLGQGPEFLTYFQNEAQLEKSRLLSDRFSAERPKGSFSTLEIQRTEQGDSAMYLCASSLPSGRPDEQYFGPGTRLTVT.

This clone turned up a few times. V is TRBV5-1 and J is TRBJ2-7, with a possible D match to TRBD1 (6 bases). The ends were cut back, 1 base at V and 5 bases at J, with 16 bases in the middle. CDR3 length equals 15 residues. Germline-derived CDR1 and CDR2 are SGHRS and YFSETQ. The CDR3 bases are TGCGCCAGCAGCTTGCTCGGCAGGGGTAGCGACGAGCAGTACTTC. The encoded protein is CASSLLGRGSDEQYF.

This clone has a single count. The chain joins TRBV23-1 to TRBJ2-6, with no clear D. TRBV23-1 is known as an ORF, though its function is uncertain. The CDR3 loop spans 17 amino acids. The ends were cut back, 6 bases at V and 0 bases at J, with 15 bases in the middle. The CDR3, as DNA: TGCGCCAGCAGCCATTGGGCCCGCCGCTCTGGGGCCAACGTCCTGACTTTC. It encodes CASSHWARRSGANVLTF.

CDR3 in amino acids: CASRSRGHSYEQYF. The DNA for the CDR3 is TGTGCCAGCAGATCCAGGGGGCATTCCTACGAGCAGTACTTC. This rearrangement joins TRBV28 to TRBJ2-7; 8 positions match TRBD1. CDR1 is MDHEN, CDR2 SYDVKM, per germline. The CDR3 spans 14 residues. Unmatched junction bases numbered 5, after V lost 6 bases and J lost 1 base.